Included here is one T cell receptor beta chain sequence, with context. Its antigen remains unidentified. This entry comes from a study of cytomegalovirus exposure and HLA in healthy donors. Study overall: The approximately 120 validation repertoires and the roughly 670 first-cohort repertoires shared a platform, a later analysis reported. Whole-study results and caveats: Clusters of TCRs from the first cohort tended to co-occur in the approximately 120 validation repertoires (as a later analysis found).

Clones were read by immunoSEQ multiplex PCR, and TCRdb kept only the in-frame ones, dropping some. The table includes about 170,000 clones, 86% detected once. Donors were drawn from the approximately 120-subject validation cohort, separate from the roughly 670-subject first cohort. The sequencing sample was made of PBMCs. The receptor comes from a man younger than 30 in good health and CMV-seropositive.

CDR3 residues: CASNEVPTPDTQYF. In DNA form, the CDR3 reads TGTGCCAGCAATGAGGTACCCACTCCAGATACGCAGTATTTT. The chain has TRBV6-6 and TRBJ2-3; D remains ambiguous. In germline, CDR1 is MNHNY, CDR2 SVGAGI (reference sequence). Trimming removed 7 bases from V and 4 bases from J, with 15 bases in between. The CDR3 consists of 14 residues.